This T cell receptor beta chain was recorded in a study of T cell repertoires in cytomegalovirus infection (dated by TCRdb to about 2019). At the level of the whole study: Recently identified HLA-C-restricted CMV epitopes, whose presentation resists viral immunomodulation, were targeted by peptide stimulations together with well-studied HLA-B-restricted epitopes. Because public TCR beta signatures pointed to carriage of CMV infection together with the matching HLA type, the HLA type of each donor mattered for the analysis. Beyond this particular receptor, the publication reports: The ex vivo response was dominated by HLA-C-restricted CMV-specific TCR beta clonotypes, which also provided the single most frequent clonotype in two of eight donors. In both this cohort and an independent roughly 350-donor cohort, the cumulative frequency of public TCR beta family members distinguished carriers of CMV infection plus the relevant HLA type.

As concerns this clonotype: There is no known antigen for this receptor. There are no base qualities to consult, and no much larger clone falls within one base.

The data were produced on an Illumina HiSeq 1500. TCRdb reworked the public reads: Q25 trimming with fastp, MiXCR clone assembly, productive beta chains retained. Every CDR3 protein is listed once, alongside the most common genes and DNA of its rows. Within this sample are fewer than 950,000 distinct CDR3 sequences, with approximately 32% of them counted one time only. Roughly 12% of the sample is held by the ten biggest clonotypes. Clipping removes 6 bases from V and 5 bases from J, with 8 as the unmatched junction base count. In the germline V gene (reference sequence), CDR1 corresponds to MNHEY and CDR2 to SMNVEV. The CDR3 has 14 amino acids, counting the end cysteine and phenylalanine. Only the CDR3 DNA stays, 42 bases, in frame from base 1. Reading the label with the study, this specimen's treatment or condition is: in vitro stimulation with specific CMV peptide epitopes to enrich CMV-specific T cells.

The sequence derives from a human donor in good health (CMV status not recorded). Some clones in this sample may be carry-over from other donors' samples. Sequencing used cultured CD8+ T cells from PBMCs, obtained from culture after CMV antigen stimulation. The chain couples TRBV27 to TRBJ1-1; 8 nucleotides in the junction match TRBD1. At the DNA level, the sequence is TGTGCCAGCAGATCAGGGGGCGCAGGGACTGAAGCTTTCTTT. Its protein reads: CASRSGGAGTEAFF.